The 18 T cell receptor beta chains listed next were all sequenced from one sample in a study of T cells after yellow fever vaccination (dated by TCRdb to the late 2010s). The sample's treatment or condition label, in plain terms: live attenuated yellow fever vaccine strain. Libraries were built with 5' RACE. TCRdb names Illumina HiSeq 2500 as the instrument used. TCRdb itself trimmed the public reads at Q25 with fastp, ran MiXCR and retained productive beta chains. Merged by CDR3 protein, the rows form single entries marked with the most common genes and DNA. For this sample the table gives 450,000 to 550,000 distinct CDR3 sequences, of which 21% were detected only once. Roughly a sixth of the sample is in the top ten clones. The specimen comprised PBMCs, sampled about 21 days after the first yellow fever vaccination. The origin of the receptors is a man aged 18 to 35 who received the YFV17D yellow fever vaccine.

This clonotype has more than one count but fewer than ten. The chain employs TRBV18 and TRBJ1-1; D unclear. Trimming took off 3 bases at V and 3 bases at J, with 8 bases between the two ends. Germline values: CDR1 KGHSH, CDR2 LQKENI. The CDR3 runs to 13 residues. The CDR3: CASSPRHHTEAFF. CDR3 DNA: TGTGCCAGCTCACCGAGGCACCACACTGAAGCTTTCTTT.

J is TRBJ2-7 and V is TRBV7-2; 9 bases are shared with TRBD2. The CDR3 is 15 residues long. From germline, CDR1 is SGHTA and CDR2 FQGNSA. The V segment lost 1 base and the J segment 7 bases; nucleotides outside the gene matches: 8. The CDR3: CASSLGASGVGEQYF. The CDR3 DNA reads as TGTGCCAGCAGCTTAGGGGCTAGCGGGGTCGGTGAGCAGTACTTC.

This chain joins TRBV4-3 and TRBJ2-3; D call uncertain. V was pared by 1 base and J by 0 bases, with 11 bases between. CDR1 LGHNA and CDR2 YSLEER come from the germline V gene. The CDR3 loop spans 16 amino acids. Here the CDR3 DNA reads TGCGCCAGCAGCCAAGCTCTGGGAACTAGCACAGATACGCAGTATTTT. As protein: CASSQALGTSTDTQYF.

This clonotype was found a few times. This rearrangement joins TRBV27 to TRBJ1-5, with TRBD1 matching over 8 bases. The CDR3 contains 15 residues. V gave up 6 bases and J gave up 6 bases; unmatched junction bases: 10. Germline V gene lookup returns CDR1 MNHEY and CDR2 SMNVEV (reference sequence). The CDR3 loop reads CASRTFGQGGQPQHF. The CDR3 DNA reads as TGTGCCAGCAGGACCTTCGGACAGGGCGGTCAGCCCCAGCATTTT.

The gene calls are TRBV13 and TRBJ1-4; D is unresolved. Germline CDR1 reads PRHDT; CDR2 reads FYEKMQ (reference sequence). The CDR3 loop spans 14 amino acids. V was pared by 5 bases and J by 8 bases, with 15 bases between. The CDR3 loop reads CASSPFGSGEKLFF. The CDR3 coding sequence is TGTGCCAGCAGCCCCTTCGGGTCCGGCGAAAAACTGTTTTTT.

The CDR3 coding sequence is TGTGCCAGCAGTCCGACCTTTGACATTCAGTACTTC. As protein: CASSPTFDIQYF. This chain links TRBV7-2 with TRBJ2-4; D unresolved. The CDR3 covers 12 residues. Trimming took 6 bases from V and 8 from J, leaving 11 bases between them. Germline lookup yields CDR1 SGHTA and CDR2 FQGNSA.

The gene calls are TRBV6-5 and TRBJ2-7, with no clear D. V lost 2 bases and J lost 0, with 11 bases in between. The CDR3 totals 15 residues. Germline values: CDR1 MNHEY, CDR2 SVGAGI. CDR3 DNA: TGTGCCAGCAGTTACGGGGATCCCAACTCCTACGAGCAGTACTTC. As protein: CASSYGDPNSYEQYF.

The chain carries TRBV9 and TRBJ2-7, with D uncertain. This CDR3 comprises 17 residues. The V gene lost 6 bases and the J gene lost 0 bases, with 22 bases spanning the gap. Germline loops: CDR1 SGDLS, CDR2 YYNGEE. CDR3 region: CASNGPLFQLSSYEQYV. The CDR3 DNA reads TGTGCCAGCAACGGACCTTTGTTTCAGCTCAGCTCCTACGAGCAGTACGTC.

This clonotype has just a few counts. The chain is built from TRBV9 and TRBJ2-5; TRBD1 matches at 7 bases. The J segment lost 2 bases and the V segment lost 3 bases, leaving 7 bases of the junction unmatched. The CDR3 has 15 amino acids. Germline assignment: CDR1 SGDLS and CDR2 YYNGEE. CDR3 amino acids: CASSEGAGSQETQYF. The DNA for the CDR3 is TGTGCCAGCAGCGAGGGGGCGGGCAGTCAAGAGACCCAGTACTTC.

The V and J genes are TRBV19 and TRBJ2-3; TRBD1 might be the D (6 bases). Trimming took 5 bases from V and 2 from J, leaving 8 bases between them. The germline V gene encodes CDR1 LNHDA and CDR2 SQIVND (reference sequence). The CDR3 is 13 amino acids. CDR3 residues: CASSGQNTDTQYF. The CDR3 bases are TGTGCCAGTAGTGGACAGAACACAGATACGCAGTATTTT. Full variable domain (outside the CDR3, taken from reference TRBV19 and TRBJ2-3): DGGITQSPKYLFRKEGQNVTLSCEQNLNHDAMYWYRQDPGQGLRLIYYSQIVNDFQKGDIAEGYSVSREKKESFPLTVTSAQKNPTAFYLCASSGQNTDTQYFGPGTRLTVL.

The chain couples TRBV4-3 to TRBJ2-7, with 8 bases that match TRBD1. V lost 1 base to trimming and J lost 5 bases; unmatched junction nucleotides: 16. The CDR3 loop spans 18 amino acids. Germline V gives CDR1 LGHNA, CDR2 YSLEER. This CDR3 reads CASSQALFSGTGLNEQYF. Written as DNA, the CDR3 is TGCGCCAGCAGCCAAGCCCTATTCTCCGGGACAGGTTTAAACGAGCAGTACTTC.

V usage is TRBV20-1 and J usage is TRBJ2-1, with 10 positions matching TRBD2. The trim removed 6 bases at V and 9 bases at J, leaving 11 bases unmatched. From germline, CDR1 is DFQATT and CDR2 SNEGSKA (reference sequence). The CDR3 has 14 residues. DNA of the CDR3: TGCAGTGCCCCTAAGCGGGGGGGCCCCGGTGAGCAGTTCTTC. This gives the protein CSAPKRGGPGEQFF.

This clonotype was counted a few times. The genes are TRBV10-3 and TRBJ2-5; D perhaps matches TRBD2 (6 bases). The CDR3 is 15 residues long. Looked up from germline, CDR1 is ENHRY and CDR2 is SYGVKD. The V end lost 4 bases, the J end lost 5 bases, and 17 bases lay between the germline ends. For the CDR3, the DNA is TGTGCCATCAGTGCCCCGGGGCGGGACGGGGAGACCCAGTACTTC. Amino acid sequence: CAISAPGRDGETQYF.

Comment on this clonotype: The conserved phenylalanine or tryptophan normally closing the CDR3 is absent here, so this likely arose from a read error. The rearrangement links TRBV27 to TRBJ2-1, with D possibly TRBD2 on 5 matching bases. Germline CDR1 and CDR2: MNHEY and SMNVEV (reference sequence). The V gene lost 4 bases and the J gene lost 7 bases, with 8 bases spanning the gap. The length of the CDR3 is 12 residues. CDR3 bases: TGTGCCAGCAGTTCAACGGGAAATGAGCAGTTCTAC. Its protein is CASSSTGNEQFY.

The J gene is TRBJ1-2, the V gene TRBV12-3 or TRBV12-4; the match to TRBD1 covers 9 bases. This CDR3 is 14 amino acids long. With 3 bases clipped from V and 5 bases from J, the junction kept 4 bases outside the gene matches. The CDR3 DNA follows: TGTGCCAGCAGTTTGGGGACAGGGTTTTATGGCTACACCTTC. Translated: CASSLGTGFYGYTF.

The chain is built from TRBV2 and TRBJ2-7; D gene ambiguous. CDR3 length: 9 amino acids. CDR1 and CDR2 from the germline V gene are SNHLY and FYNNEI. V was pared by 5 bases and J by 5 bases, with 1 base between. CDR3 protein: CASSNEQYF. In nucleotides, the CDR3 is TGTGCCAGCAGTAACGAGCAGTACTTC.

This clonotype came up many times. The chain joins TRBV4-3 to TRBJ2-5; perhaps TRBD2 as D (6 bases). The CDR3 runs to 14 residues. Germline V gene sequence: CDR1 LGHNA, CDR2 YSLEER. Trimming pared 3 bases from V and 4 bases from J, leaving 12 bases between. CDR3 in DNA: TGCGCCAGCAGCCACGGCGGGATATCAGAGACCCAGTACTTC. Translation gives CASSHGGISETQYF.

The chain joins TRBV9 to TRBJ2-1; 7 bases are shared with TRBD1. Germline loops: CDR1 SGDLS, CDR2 YYNGEE. V shed 8 bases and J 3 bases; nucleotides not matched to a gene: 5. This CDR3 is 13 amino acids long. The CDR3 region has the DNA TGTGCCAGTTCCGGGACAGACTACAATGAGCAGTTCTTC. It yields the protein CASSGTDYNEQFF.